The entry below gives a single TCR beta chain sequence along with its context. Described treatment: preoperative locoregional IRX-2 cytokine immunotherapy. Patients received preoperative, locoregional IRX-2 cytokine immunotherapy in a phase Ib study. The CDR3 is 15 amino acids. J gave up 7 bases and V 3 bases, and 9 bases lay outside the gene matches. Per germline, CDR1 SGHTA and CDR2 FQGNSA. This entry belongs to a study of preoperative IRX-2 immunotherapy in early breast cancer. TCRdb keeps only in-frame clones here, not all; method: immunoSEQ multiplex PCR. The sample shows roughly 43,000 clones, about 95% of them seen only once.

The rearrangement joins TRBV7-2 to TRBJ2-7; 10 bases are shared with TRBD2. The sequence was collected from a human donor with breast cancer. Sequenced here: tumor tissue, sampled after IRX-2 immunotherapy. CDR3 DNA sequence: TGTGCCAGCAGCTTCCCAGCGGGGGGGCCTTGGGAGCAGTACTTC. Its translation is CASSFPAGGPWEQYF.